A selection of T cell receptor beta chains follows, all from one sample in a study of blood T cell repertoires in COVID-19. Using immunoSEQ multiplex PCR, the repertoire was profiled, and TCRdb retains in-frame clones only, with some absent. This sample carries roughly 290,000 clones, 70% to 90% of them seen once, and the ten largest clones take about 2%. The sequencing sample was made of PBMCs or T cells enriched from blood (not recorded which). All receptors come from a man in his thirties or forties who had recovered from COVID-19. CDR3s include the opening cysteine and the closing phenylalanine or tryptophan. A D gene is named only where the DNA matches it firmly. Rows may omit the clone size; those that give it use once, few, many or a size class.

v_gene	abundance	j_gene	d_gene	CDR3nt	CDR3aa
TRBV2	-	TRBJ1-1	-	TGTGCCAGCAGTGATAGAAAGGGGCCGGTCAACACTGAAGCTTTCTTT	CASSDRKGPVNTEAFF
TRBV5-1	-	TRBJ2-1	TRBD2	TGCGCCAGCAGCCATGGACTAGCGGGGTACAATGAGCAGTTCTTC	CASSHGLAGYNEQFF
TRBV29-1	once	TRBJ1-4	-	TGCAGCGTTTTTGACACAGTCTCAACTGAAAAACTGTTTTTT	CSVFDTVSTEKLFF
TRBV24-1	-	TRBJ2-2	-	TGTGCCACCAGTGATTTGCCGTCGTTGAACACCGGGGAGCTGTTTTTT	CATSDLPSLNTGELFF
TRBV7-5	-	TRBJ1-3	-	TGTGCCAGAACTTTTGTGTGGCAGGGGGCCGTTTTCTCTGGAAACACCATATATTTT	CARTFVWQGAVFSGNTIYF
TRBV4-2	-	TRBJ2-7	TRBD2	TGTGCCAGCAGCCAGCCTACTAGCGGATGGAACGAGCAGTACTTC	CASSQPTSGWNEQYF
TRBV11-2	-	TRBJ2-7	TRBD1	TGTGCCAGCAGCTTAGAGGGGGTCTCCGGGACAGGGGGCGACGAGCAGTACTTC	CASSLEGVSGTGGDEQYF
TRBV7-8	once	TRBJ2-5	-	TGTGCCAGCAGCCGACCCGTTCAAGAGACCCAGTACTTC	CASSRPVQETQYF
TRBV3-1/TRBV3-2	-	TRBJ2-3	TRBD1	TGTGCCAGCAGCCAAGTCAGGGGCATTAGGACAGGTCTCACAGATACGCAGTATTTT	CASSQVRGIRTGLTDTQYF
TRBV5-4	-	TRBJ2-7	TRBD1	TGTGCCAGCAGCGTCCACAGGGGAATTGACTCCTACGAGCAGTACTTC	CASSVHRGIDSYEQYF
TRBV4-1	once	TRBJ1-6	TRBD1	TGCGCCAGCAGCCTGACAGGGTATAATTCACCCCTCCACTTT	CASSLTGYNSPLHF
TRBV9	-	TRBJ1-2	TRBD1	TGTGCCAGCAGCGTAGAGAGCAGTGCAGGGGGTAACTATGGCTACACCTTC	CASSVESSAGGNYGYTF
TRBV15	-	TRBJ1-4	-	TGTGCCACCAGCAGAGGACAGTCTAATGAAAAACTGTTTTTT	CATSRGQSNEKLFF
TRBV2	once	TRBJ1-1	-	TGTGCCAGCAAGAAGACAGGTGGGAACACTGAAGCTTTCTTT	CASKKTGGNTEAFF
TRBV7-9	few	TRBJ1-1	TRBD1	TGTGCCAGCAGCGCGCGGGACAGGGGAAACACTGAAGCTTTCTTT	CASSARDRGNTEAFF
TRBV5-6	-	TRBJ2-3	TRBD2	TGTGCCAGCAGCTCGACTAGCGGGGGGGGCACGCAGTATTTT	CASSSTSGGGTQYF
TRBV5-5	few	TRBJ2-5	TRBD2	TGTGCCAGCAGCACGACTAGCGGGGGTCAAGAGACCCAGTACTTC	CASSTTSGGQETQYF
TRBV7-8	-	TRBJ2-1	TRBD2	TGTGCCAGCAGCATCCGTAGCGGGACTACCAATGAGCAGTTCTTC	CASSIRSGTTNEQFF